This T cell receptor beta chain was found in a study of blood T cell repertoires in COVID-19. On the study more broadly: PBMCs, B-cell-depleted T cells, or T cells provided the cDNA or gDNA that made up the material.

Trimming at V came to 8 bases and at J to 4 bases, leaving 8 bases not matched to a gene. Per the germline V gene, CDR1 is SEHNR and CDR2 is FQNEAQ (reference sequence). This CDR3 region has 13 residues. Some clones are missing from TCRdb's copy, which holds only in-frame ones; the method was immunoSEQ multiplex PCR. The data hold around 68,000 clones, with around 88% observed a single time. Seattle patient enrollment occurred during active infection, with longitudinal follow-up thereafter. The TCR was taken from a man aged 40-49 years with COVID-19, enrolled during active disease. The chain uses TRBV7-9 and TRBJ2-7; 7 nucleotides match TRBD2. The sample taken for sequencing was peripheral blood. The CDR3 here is CASGWGGTYEQYF. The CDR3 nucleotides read TGTGCCAGCGGCTGGGGGGGTACGTACGAGCAGTACTTC.